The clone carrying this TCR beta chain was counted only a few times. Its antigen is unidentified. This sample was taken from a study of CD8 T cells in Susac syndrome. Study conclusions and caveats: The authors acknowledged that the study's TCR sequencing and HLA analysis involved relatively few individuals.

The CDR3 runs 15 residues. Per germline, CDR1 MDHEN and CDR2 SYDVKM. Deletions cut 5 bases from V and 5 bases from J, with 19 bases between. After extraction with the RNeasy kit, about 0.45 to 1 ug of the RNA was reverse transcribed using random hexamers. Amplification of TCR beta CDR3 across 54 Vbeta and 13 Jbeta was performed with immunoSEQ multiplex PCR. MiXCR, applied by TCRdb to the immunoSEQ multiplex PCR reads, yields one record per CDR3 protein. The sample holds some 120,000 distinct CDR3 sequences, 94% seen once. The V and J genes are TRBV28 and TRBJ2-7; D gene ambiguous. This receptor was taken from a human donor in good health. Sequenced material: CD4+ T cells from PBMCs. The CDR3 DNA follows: TGTGCCAGCAGTCCCACGACGGGTTCTATGCACGAGCAGTACTTC. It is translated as CASSPTTGSMHEQYF.